The source of this T cell receptor (beta chain) is a study of blood T cell repertoires in COVID-19. Overall study context: Acute-phase and convalescent COVID-19 samples originated in the United States, Italy and Spain.

Sequencing used immunoSEQ multiplex PCR; TCRdb keeps in-frame clones, though not all of them. The table has roughly 320,000 clones, roughly 85% seen once; the top ten hold about 7%. Sequenced sample: peripheral blood. This sequence was found in a human donor in a cohort sampled during active COVID-19.

The CDR3 DNA sequence: TGTGCCAGCAGCACCCGACAGAGCTATGGCTACACCTTC. The encoded protein is CASSTRQSYGYTF. The V and J genes are TRBV9 and TRBJ1-2; the D gene is possibly TRBD1 (5 bases). Germline loops: CDR1 SGDLS, CDR2 YYNGEE. With 4 bases removed from V and 4 bases from J, the gap between germline ends came to 11 bases. The CDR3 loop spans 13 amino acids.